These 20 T cell receptor beta chains were sequenced from one sample in a study of T-cell reconstitution after alpha-beta-depleted transplantation in children. The TCRbeta library was prepared with unique molecular identifiers. TCRdb recomputed calls from the PCR reads with MiXCR, one row per CDR3 protein. The data hold around 380,000 distinct CDR3 sequences, with roughly a tenth observed a single time. The source was PBMCs from the stem cell graft donor, collected from the stem cell graft. These receptors were collected from a human donor who donated a stem cell graft to a child with acute myeloid leukemia.

In its sample, this clonotype was seen many times. The J gene is TRBJ1-2, the V gene TRBV27; D perhaps matches TRBD1 (6 bases). The germline gives CDR1 MNHEY, CDR2 SMNVEV (reference sequence). Trimming cost V 7 bases and J 5 bases, with 23 bases left between them. This CDR3 is 16 amino acids long. The CDR3 region is CASTPEGGSSYYGYTF. The CDR3 bases are TGTGCCAGCACCCCCGAGGGGGGCAGTTCCTATTATGGCTACACCTTC.

This clonotype was seen at least ten times. The V call is TRBV3-1, the J call TRBJ2-5, with unresolved D. V was pared by 2 bases and J by 3 bases, with 4 bases between. Germline CDR1 is LGHDT and CDR2 is YNNKEL (reference sequence). CDR3 length: 12 residues. In DNA, the CDR3 is TGTGCCAGCAGCCAACGCAAAGAGACCCAGTACTTC. Amino acids: CASSQRKETQYF.

The chain uses TRBV5-1 and TRBJ2-7; 9 positions agree with TRBD2. CDR1 and CDR2 from the germline V gene are SGHRS and YFSETQ. The CDR3 sequence is 15 residues long. V shed 0 bases and J 0 bases; nucleotides not matched to a gene: 1. The CDR3 nucleotides are TGCGCCAGCAGCTTGGCGGGACTAGCCTCCTACGAGCAGTACTTC. This encodes CASSLAGLASYEQYF. The variable domain in full, completed from reference TRBV5-1 and TRBJ2-7, reads KAGVTQTPRYLIKTRGQQVTLSCSPISGHRSVSWYQQTPGQGLQFLFEYFSETQRNKGNFPGRFSGRQFSNSRSEMNVSTLELGDSALYLCASSLAGLASYEQYFGPGTRLTVT.

The chain is built from TRBV5-5 and TRBJ2-2; a possible D gene is TRBD2 (5 bases). Trimming pared 4 bases from V and 1 base from J, leaving 11 bases between. Germline-derived CDR1 and CDR2 are SGHKS and YYEKEE (reference sequence). This CDR3 contains 15 residues. The CDR3 sequence is CASSLAVVNTGELFF. CDR3 nucleotide sequence: TGTGCCAGCAGCCTAGCTGTGGTGAACACCGGGGAGCTGTTTTTT.

This chain uses TRBV10-3 with TRBJ2-1, with a weak D call TRBD2 (5 bases). Between the trimmed V and J ends, which lost 8 bases and 0 bases, there was a span of 8 bases. CDR1 and CDR2 from the germline V gene are ENHRY and SYGVKD. This CDR3 region has 13 residues. In DNA, the CDR3 is TGTGCCATCGGAGCGGACTCCTACAATGAGCAGTTCTTC. Translation gives CAIGADSYNEQFF.

This clonotype was picked up a small number of times. The chain uses TRBV3-1 and TRBJ1-2; 7 nucleotides match TRBD1. V shed 1 base, J shed 8 bases, and the junction held 4 bases outside the gene matches. CDR1 is LGHDT and CDR2 is YNNKEL in the germline V gene (reference sequence). The CDR3 has 13 residues. The CDR3 loop is CASSQATGSGYTF. The CDR3 DNA sequence: TGTGCCAGCAGCCAAGCGACAGGGAGCGGCTACACCTTC. Complete variable domain (other parts from reference TRBV3-1 and TRBJ1-2): DTAVSQTPKYLVTQMGNDKSIKCEQNLGHDTMYWYKQDSKKFLKIMFSYNNKELIINETVPNRFSPKSPDKAHLNLHINSLELGDSAVYFCASSQATGSGYTFGSGTRLTVV.

The chain links TRBV5-1 to TRBJ2-5; 10 bases are shared with TRBD1. The CDR3 loop spans 16 amino acids. The J segment lost 5 bases and the V segment lost 3 bases, leaving 10 bases of the junction unmatched. Germline CDR1 reads SGHRS; CDR2 reads YFSETQ. The CDR3 DNA sequence: TGCGCCAGCAGCTACGGCCGACAGGGGGCCTTGGAGACCCAGTACTTC. It specifies CASSYGRQGALETQYF. The whole variable domain, remainder taken from reference TRBV5-1 and TRBJ2-5, is KAGVTQTPRYLIKTRGQQVTLSCSPISGHRSVSWYQQTPGQGLQFLFEYFSETQRNKGNFPGRFSGRQFSNSRSEMNVSTLELGDSALYLCASSYGRQGALETQYFGPGTRLLVL.

The sample holds a few counts of this clonotype. The chain is built from TRBV20-1 and TRBJ2-7; no clear D. CDR3 size: 13 residues. Germline CDR1 is DFQATT and CDR2 is SNEGSKA (reference sequence). Trimming shortened V by 3 bases and J by 4 bases, and 13 bases separated the two germline ends. For the CDR3, the DNA is TGCAGTGCTAGGGAAAACAACGGTTACGAGCAGTACTTC. This encodes CSARENNGYEQYF.

This clonotype has at least ten counts. The genes are TRBV2 and TRBJ2-1; D remains unclear. The CDR3 consists of 13 residues. The germline gives CDR1 SNHLY, CDR2 FYNNEI. V was shortened by 7 bases and J by 0 bases, with 7 bases between the two germline ends. CDR3 region: CASIPSSYNEQFF. The DNA for the CDR3 is TGTGCCAGCATCCCCAGCTCCTACAATGAGCAGTTCTTC. Full variable domain (rest looked up from reference TRBV2 and TRBJ2-1): EPEVTQTPSHQVTQMGQEVILRCVPISNHLYFYWYRQILGQKVEFLVSFYNNEISEKSEIFDDQFSVERPDGSNFTLKIRSTKLEDSAMYFCASIPSSYNEQFFGPGTRLTVL.

This clonotype was seen at least ten times. The chain uses TRBV29-1 and TRBJ2-7, with D perhaps matching TRBD1 or TRBD2 (7 bases each). V was pared by 4 bases and J by 6 bases, with 13 bases between. CDR1 and CDR2 from the germline V gene are SQVTM and ANQGSEA. The CDR3 covers 12 residues. CDR3 sequence (DNA): TGCAGCGTTGGCACAGGGGAGGGCGAGCAGTACGTC. This translates into CSVGTGEGEQYV.

This clonotype was observed a few times. The chain couples TRBV5-8 to TRBJ2-3, with 9 positions matching TRBD2. Trimming at V came to 5 bases and at J to 0 bases, leaving 4 bases not matched to a gene. Germline assignment: CDR1 SGHTS and CDR2 YDEGEE. This CDR3 has 15 amino acids. CDR3 nucleotide sequence: TGTGCCAGCAGTAAACTAGCGGGTAGCACAGATACGCAGTATTTT. Its translation: CASSKLAGSTDTQYF.

In its sample, this clonotype was seen a few times. The chain couples TRBV5-1 to TRBJ2-5, with a weak D call TRBD1 (7 bases). V was clipped by 6 bases and J by 3 bases, with 18 bases between them. The V gene's germline CDR1 is SGHRS and CDR2 YFSETQ. This CDR3 spans 15 amino acids. The chain's CDR3 is CASMSAGGPEETQYF. CDR3 bases: TGCGCCAGCATGTCGGCAGGGGGGCCTGAAGAGACCCAGTACTTC.

This clonotype came up many times. The chain links TRBV6-5 to TRBJ2-4; 8 positions match TRBD1. Germline trimming cut 4 bases from V and 6 bases from J; bases unmatched to any gene: 11. The germline V gene encodes CDR1 MNHEY and CDR2 SVGAGI. The CDR3 runs to 16 residues. The CDR3 DNA sequence: TGTGCCAGCAGTTCAACCTCAGGGGGCCACAGAAACATTCAGTACTTC. As protein: CASSSTSGGHRNIQYF.

The chain combines TRBV3-1 with TRBJ2-5; TRBD2 aligns across 7 bases. Germline V gene sequence: CDR1 LGHDT, CDR2 YNNKEL (reference sequence). The CDR3 length is 16 residues. The J segment lost 5 bases and the V segment lost 1 base, leaving 10 bases of the junction unmatched. CDR3 DNA: TGTGCCAGCAGCCAAGGTGGGAGGGCCCTCGGGGAGACCCAGTACTTC. Translated: CASSQGGRALGETQYF.

The chain employs TRBV6-1 and TRBJ1-5; TRBD1 matches 9 bases. Germline V lookup: CDR1 MNHNS, CDR2 SASEGT. The V gene end was trimmed by 4 bases and the J gene end by 1 base; junction bases not matched to a gene: 2. The CDR3 sequence is 15 residues long. The CDR3 sequence: CASSGTGASNQPQHF. DNA for the CDR3: TGTGCCAGCAGTGGGACAGGGGCGAGCAATCAGCCCCAGCATTTT.

The J gene is TRBJ2-5, the V gene TRBV24-1; D is undetermined. CDR1 and CDR2 from the germline V gene are KGHDR and SFDVKD. V was shortened by 1 base and J by 4 bases, with 12 bases between the two germline ends. The CDR3 sequence is 15 residues long. CDR3 sequence (DNA): TGTGCCACCAGTGATTTCGGGCGGTACCGAGAGACCCAGTACTTC. The encoded protein is CATSDFGRYRETQYF.

This chain links TRBV4-3 with TRBJ2-1, with 11 bases identical to TRBD2. The germline gives CDR1 LGHNA, CDR2 YSLEER. The V and J ends lost 0 bases and 6 bases, in that order; junction bases with no gene match: 4. The CDR3 totals 16 residues. The CDR3 nucleotides are TGCGCCAGCAGCCAAGATTTGGGACTAGCGGCCAATGAGCAGTTCTTC. The encoded protein is CASSQDLGLAANEQFF.

For the CDR3, the DNA is TGTGCCAGCAAGCAAGGGCAGGGTCAGCCCCAGCATTTT. Translating gives CASKQGQGQPQHF. The chain employs TRBV2 and TRBJ1-5; possibly TRBD1 for D (5 bases). V was clipped by 7 bases and J by 6 bases, with 13 bases between them. This CDR3 region has 13 residues. The V gene's germline CDR1 is SNHLY and CDR2 FYNNEI. Drawing the rest from reference TRBV2 and TRBJ1-5, the complete variable domain is EPEVTQTPSHQVTQMGQEVILRCVPISNHLYFYWYRQILGQKVEFLVSFYNNEISEKSEIFDDQFSVERPDGSNFTLKIRSTKLEDSAMYFCASKQGQGQPQHFGDGTRLSIL.

The chain has TRBV11-1 and TRBJ2-3, with 12 bases that match TRBD2. The CDR3 covers 19 residues. Germline V lookup: CDR1 SGHAT, CDR2 FQDESV (reference sequence). Trimming at V came to 0 bases and at J to 3 bases, leaving 10 bases not matched to a gene. The CDR3 protein is CASSLAVTSGREYTDTQYF. Here the CDR3 DNA reads TGTGCCAGCAGCTTAGCGGTGACTAGCGGGAGAGAGTATACAGATACGCAGTATTTT.

There are a few counts of this clonotype. This chain uses TRBV12-3 or TRBV12-4 with TRBJ1-5; possible D gene TRBD1, 6 bases. V lost 5 bases and J lost 8, with 16 bases in between. The CDR3 extends over 14 amino acids. The CDR3: CASSPSGGREPQHF. The CDR3, as DNA: TGTGCCAGCAGTCCCAGTGGGGGGCGTGAGCCCCAGCATTTT.